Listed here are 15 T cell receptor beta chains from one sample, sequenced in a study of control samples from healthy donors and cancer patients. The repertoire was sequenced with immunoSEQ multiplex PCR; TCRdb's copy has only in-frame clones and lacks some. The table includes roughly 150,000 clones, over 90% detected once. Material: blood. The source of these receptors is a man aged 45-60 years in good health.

CDR3 DNA sequence: TGTGCCAGCAGTCTAGCGGGAGGAGGGTGGAATGAGCAGTTCTTC. Translating gives CASSLAGGGWNEQFF. The rearrangement joins TRBV2 to TRBJ2-1, with 11 nucleotides matching TRBD2. This CDR3 contains 15 residues. In germline, CDR1 is SNHLY, CDR2 FYNNEI. The J segment lost 7 bases and the V segment lost 5 bases, leaving 7 bases of the junction unmatched.

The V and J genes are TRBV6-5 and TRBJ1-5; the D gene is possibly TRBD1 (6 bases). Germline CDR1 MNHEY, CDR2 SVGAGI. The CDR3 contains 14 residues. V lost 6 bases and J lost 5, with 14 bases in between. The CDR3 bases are TGTGCCAGCAGGACACAGGGATCCCATCAGCCCCAGCATTTT. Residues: CASRTQGSHQPQHF.

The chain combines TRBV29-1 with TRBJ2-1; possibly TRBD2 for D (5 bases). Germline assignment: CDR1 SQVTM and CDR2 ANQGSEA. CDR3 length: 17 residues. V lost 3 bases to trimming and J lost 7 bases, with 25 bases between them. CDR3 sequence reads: CSVEKTSGRTRGNEQFF. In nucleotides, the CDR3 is TGCAGCGTTGAGAAAACGTCAGGACGGACGAGAGGGAATGAGCAGTTCTTC.

The CDR3 is CASSFGQSNTGELFF. The CDR3, as DNA: TGTGCCAGCAGTTTCGGGCAGTCGAACACCGGGGAGCTGTTTTTT. The chain employs TRBV28 and TRBJ2-2; D remains unclear. This CDR3 comprises 15 residues. Trimming took off 3 bases at V and 0 bases at J, with 8 bases between the two ends. Looked up from germline, CDR1 is MDHEN and CDR2 is SYDVKM.

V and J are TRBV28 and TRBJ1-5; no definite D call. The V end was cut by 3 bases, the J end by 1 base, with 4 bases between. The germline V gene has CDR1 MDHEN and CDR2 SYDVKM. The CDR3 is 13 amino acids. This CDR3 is CASSFVSNQPQHF. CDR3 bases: TGTGCCAGCAGTTTTGTGAGCAATCAGCCCCAGCATTTT.

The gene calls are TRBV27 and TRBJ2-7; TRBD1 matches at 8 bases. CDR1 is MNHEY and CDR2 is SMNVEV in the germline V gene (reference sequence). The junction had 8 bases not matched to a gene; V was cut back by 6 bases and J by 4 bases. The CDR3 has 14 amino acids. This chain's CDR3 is CASSRAGGYYEQYF. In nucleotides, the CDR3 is TGTGCCAGCAGCAGGGCAGGGGGCTATTACGAGCAGTACTTC.

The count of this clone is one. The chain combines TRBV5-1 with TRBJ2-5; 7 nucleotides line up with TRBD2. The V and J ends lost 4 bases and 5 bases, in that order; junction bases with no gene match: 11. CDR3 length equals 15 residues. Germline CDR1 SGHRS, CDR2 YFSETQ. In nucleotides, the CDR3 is TGCGCCAGCAGCACCCTGACGGGGGGAGGGGAGACCCAGTACTTC. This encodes CASSTLTGGGETQYF.

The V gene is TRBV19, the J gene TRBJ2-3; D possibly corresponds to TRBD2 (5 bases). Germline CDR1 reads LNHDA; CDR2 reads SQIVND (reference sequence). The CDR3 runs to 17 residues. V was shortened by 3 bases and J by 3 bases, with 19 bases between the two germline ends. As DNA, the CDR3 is TGTGCCAGTAGTATCTTCTCCGGTGGCGGGCGGACAGATACGCAGTATTTT. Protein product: CASSIFSGGGRTDTQYF.

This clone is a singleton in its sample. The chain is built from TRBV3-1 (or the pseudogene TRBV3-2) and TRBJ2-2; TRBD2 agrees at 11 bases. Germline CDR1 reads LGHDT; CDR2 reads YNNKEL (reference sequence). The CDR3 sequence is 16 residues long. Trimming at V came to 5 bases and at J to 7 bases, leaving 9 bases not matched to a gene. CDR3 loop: CASSKLAGEMIGELFF. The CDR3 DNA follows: TGTGCCAGCAGCAAACTAGCGGGAGAGATGATCGGGGAGCTGTTTTTT.

CDR3 DNA sequence: TGTGCCAGCAGTACTAGCGACTTTGCGCGGGGGCAGTTCTTC. Its protein is CASSTSDFARGQFF. This sequence joins TRBV28 and TRBJ2-1, with 7 bases that match TRBD2. The germline gives CDR1 MDHEN, CDR2 SYDVKM. The CDR3 length is 14 residues. With 5 bases clipped from V and 12 bases from J, the junction kept 13 bases outside the gene matches.

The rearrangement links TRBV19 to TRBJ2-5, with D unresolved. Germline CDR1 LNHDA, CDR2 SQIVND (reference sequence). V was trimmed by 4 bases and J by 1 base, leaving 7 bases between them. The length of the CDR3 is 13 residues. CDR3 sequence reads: CASSRSVQETQYF. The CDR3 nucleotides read TGTGCCAGTAGTAGGTCTGTCCAAGAGACCCAGTACTTC.

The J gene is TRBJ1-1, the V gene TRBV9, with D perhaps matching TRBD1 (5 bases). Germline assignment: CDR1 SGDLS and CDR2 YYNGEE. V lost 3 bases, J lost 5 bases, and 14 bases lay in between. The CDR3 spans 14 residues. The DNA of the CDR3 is TGTGCCAGCAGCGCCGTCTCGGCAGGGACTGAAGCTTTCTTT. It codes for CASSAVSAGTEAFF.

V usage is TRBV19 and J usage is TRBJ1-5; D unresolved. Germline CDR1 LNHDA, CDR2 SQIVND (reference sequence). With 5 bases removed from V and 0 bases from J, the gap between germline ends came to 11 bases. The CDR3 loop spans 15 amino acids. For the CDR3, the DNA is TGTGCCAGTAGTCCGCGGACGGATAGCAATCAGCCCCAGCATTTT. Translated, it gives CASSPRTDSNQPQHF.

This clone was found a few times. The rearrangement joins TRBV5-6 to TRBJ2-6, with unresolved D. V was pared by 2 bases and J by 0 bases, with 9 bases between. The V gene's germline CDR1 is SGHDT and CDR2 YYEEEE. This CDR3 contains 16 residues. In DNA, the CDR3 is TGTGCCAGCAGCTTTCGCCGAGACTCTGGGGCCAACGTCCTGACTTTC. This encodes CASSFRRDSGANVLTF.

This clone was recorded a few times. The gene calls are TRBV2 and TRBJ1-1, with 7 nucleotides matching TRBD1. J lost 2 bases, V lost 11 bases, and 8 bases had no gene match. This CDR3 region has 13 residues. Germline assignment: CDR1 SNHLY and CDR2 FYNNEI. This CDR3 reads CAARRDRNTEAFF. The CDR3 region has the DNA TGTGCCGCAAGACGGGACAGAAACACTGAAGCTTTCTTT.